The next 21 T cell receptor beta chains were all read from a single sample in a study of blood T cell repertoires in COVID-19. TCRdb keeps only in-frame clones here, not all; method: immunoSEQ multiplex PCR. The table shows 300,000 to 350,000 clones, with 80% to 90% occurring only once. Sequencing was done on a sample of peripheral blood. These receptors all stem from a woman aged 45-65 years with COVID-19, enrolled during active disease.

The chain has TRBV7-9 and TRBJ1-2, with D unclear. The CDR3 is 13 residues long. Trimming removed 2 bases at V and 4 bases at J, with 8 bases between. Germline V gene data show CDR1 as SEHNR and CDR2 as FQNEAQ (reference sequence). CDR3 sequence: CASSLHFRYGYTF. In nucleotides, the CDR3 is TGTGCCAGCAGCTTACACTTTCGCTATGGCTACACCTTC.

The chain's CDR3 is CASSPEASNYGYTF. In DNA form, the CDR3 reads TGTGCCAGCAGCCCCGAAGCTTCTAACTATGGCTACACCTTC. The rearrangement links TRBV5-6 to TRBJ1-2; D remains unclear. The CDR3 is made up of 14 amino acids. Germline V CDR1 and CDR2: SGHDT, YYEEEE. The ends were cut back, 4 bases at V and 0 bases at J, with 10 bases in the middle.

The CDR3 DNA reads as TGTGCCAGCAGTGAAGCGCCGGGACAGGTTAATGAAAAACTGTTTTTT. Its protein product is CASSEAPGQVNEKLFF. The V and J genes are TRBV6-1 and TRBJ1-4; 8 bases match TRBD1. This CDR3 contains 16 residues. V gave up 0 bases and J gave up 4 bases; unmatched junction bases: 4. Germline CDR1 is MNHNS and CDR2 is SASEGT.

The J gene is TRBJ2-2, the V gene TRBV19, with TRBD1 matching 7 bases. CDR1 is LNHDA, CDR2 SQIVND, per germline (reference sequence). The CDR3 extends over 17 amino acids. The V and J ends lost 3 bases and 5 bases, in that order; junction bases with no gene match: 12. The CDR3 here is CASSMRGQGLVTGELFF. The CDR3 DNA follows: TGTGCCAGTAGTATGAGGGGGCAGGGGCTTGTGACCGGGGAGCTGTTTTTT. Based on the CDR3 plus reference TRBV19 and TRBJ2-2, the full variable domain is DGGITQSPKYLFRKEGQNVTLSCEQNLNHDAMYWYRQDPGQGLRLIYYSQIVNDFQKGDIAEGYSVSREKKESFPLTVTSAQKNPTAFYLCASSMRGQGLVTGELFFGEGSRLTVL.

The chain uses TRBV12-3 or TRBV12-4 and TRBJ1-2; no clear D gene. Trimming shortened V by 2 bases and J by 1 base, and 5 bases separated the two germline ends. The CDR3 length is 13 residues. The CDR3 sequence is CASSLNINYGYTF. Written as DNA, the CDR3 is TGTGCCAGCAGTTTAAACATTAACTATGGCTACACCTTC.

The chain links TRBV14 to TRBJ2-1; D remains ambiguous. Germline CDR1 is SGHDN and CDR2 is FVKESK. The CDR3 consists of 16 residues. Deletions cut 2 bases from V and 5 bases from J, with 16 bases between. CDR3: CASSQRIEVFHNEQFF. The CDR3 DNA reads as TGTGCCAGCAGCCAACGAATAGAAGTTTTCCACAATGAGCAGTTCTTC.

The chain links TRBV12-5 to TRBJ2-1; the match to TRBD1 covers 7 bases. V trimming: 0 bases; J trimming: 7 bases; junction bases outside the gene matches: 15. This CDR3 has 18 residues. Per the germline V gene, CDR1 is LGHNT and CDR2 is FRNRAP. The CDR3 sequence: CASGLVRGLQGYGNEQFF. The CDR3 nucleotides are TGTGCTAGTGGTTTGGTAAGAGGCTTACAGGGGTATGGGAATGAGCAGTTCTTC.

This clone was picked up a small number of times. V is TRBV11-3 and J is TRBJ2-7, with TRBD1 as a possible D gene (5 bases). There are 14 residues in the CDR3. Trimming removed 2 bases at V and 5 bases at J, with 13 bases between. The germline gives CDR1 SGHNT, CDR2 YENEEA. CDR3 DNA sequence: TGTGCCAGCAGCTTATGGGCCAGGGCCCACGAGCAGTACTTC. Translation gives CASSLWARAHEQYF.

V and J are TRBV11-3 and TRBJ2-5; 7 nucleotides agree with TRBD2. The V gene end was trimmed by 3 bases and the J gene end by 6 bases; junction bases not matched to a gene: 10. This CDR3 spans 15 amino acids. Germline V gene data show CDR1 as SGHNT and CDR2 as YENEEA. CDR3 sequence reads: CASSFRREGSQTQYF. For the CDR3, the DNA is TGTGCCAGCAGCTTTAGGAGGGAGGGTTCTCAGACCCAGTACTTC.

This clone was detected only once. The chain uses TRBV7-8 and TRBJ2-7; 8 nucleotides line up with TRBD2. Germline CDR1 reads SGHVS; CDR2 reads FQNEAQ. The CDR3 is 15 residues long. After removal of 4 bases from V and 0 bases from J, the junction contained 5 bases not matched to a gene. In DNA, the CDR3 is TGTGCCAGCAGCTCAAGCGGGGGCCGCTCCTACGAGCAGTACTTC. It codes for CASSSSGGRSYEQYF.

The V call is TRBV10-1, the J call TRBJ2-1; TRBD2 matches at 10 bases. The CDR3 runs to 13 residues. Germline V CDR1 and CDR2: WNHNN, SYGVQD (reference sequence). The CDR3 is CARPWTSGPREFF. The DNA for the CDR3 is TGCGCTCGCCCGTGGACTAGCGGACCACGGGAGTTCTTC.

This clone was counted a few times. The rearrangement links TRBV18 to TRBJ1-3, with D uncertain. V gave up 3 bases and J gave up 3 bases, with 9 bases separating them. The germline CDR1 and CDR2 sequences are KGHSH and LQKENI. The CDR3 has 14 residues. This chain's CDR3 is CASSPTTDGNTIYF. Written as DNA, the CDR3 is TGTGCCAGCTCACCGACGACTGATGGAAACACCATATATTTT.

The rearrangement joins TRBV7-9 to TRBJ2-1; 10 nucleotides align to TRBD2. Germline-derived CDR1 and CDR2 are SEHNR and FQNEAQ (reference sequence). The CDR3 has 14 amino acids. Unmatched junction bases numbered 2, after V lost 2 bases and J lost 7 bases. The CDR3: CASSLKAGGNEQFF. DNA of the CDR3: TGTGCCAGCAGCTTAAAAGCGGGAGGGAATGAGCAGTTCTTC.

J is TRBJ1-1 and V is TRBV7-9; 9 bases map to TRBD1. Germline trimming cut 5 bases from V and 0 bases from J; bases unmatched to any gene: 1. The CDR3 sequence is 14 residues long. The germline gives CDR1 SEHNR, CDR2 FQNEAQ (reference sequence). CDR3 coding DNA: TGTGCCAGCAGCCGGGACAGGGTGAACACTGAAGCTTTCTTT. The encoded protein is CASSRDRVNTEAFF.

The CDR3 here is CASSPSSSGGRSYEQYF. Written as DNA, the CDR3 is TGTGCCAGCTCACCATCCTCTAGCGGGGGGAGGTCCTACGAGCAGTACTTC. The V call is TRBV18, the J call TRBJ2-7, with 11 bases matching TRBD2. The CDR3 is 17 residues long. Germline trimming cut 2 bases from V and 1 base from J; bases unmatched to any gene: 7. Germline CDR1 and CDR2: KGHSH and LQKENI.

This clone occurred once. V and J are TRBV5-6 and TRBJ1-1; 8 bases align to TRBD1. V was pared by 3 bases and J by 1 base, with 5 bases of the junction left unmatched. The CDR3 spans 15 residues. Germline lookup yields CDR1 SGHDT and CDR2 YYEEEE. The CDR3 loop is CASSYRGIWNTEAFF. CDR3 nucleotide sequence: TGTGCCAGCAGCTACAGGGGGATTTGGAACACTGAAGCTTTCTTT.

The chain recombines TRBV19 with TRBJ2-1; 7 nucleotides match TRBD2. Per the germline V gene, CDR1 is LNHDA and CDR2 is SQIVND (reference sequence). CDR3 length: 11 residues. Trimming at V came to 10 bases and at J to 3 bases, leaving 0 bases not matched to a gene. The CDR3 DNA reads as TGTGCCACTAGCGGCTACAATGAGCAGTTCTTC. Amino acids: CATSGYNEQFF.

The chain has TRBV24-1 and TRBJ2-7; 9 bases line up with TRBD1. Unmatched junction bases numbered 7, after V lost 2 bases and J lost 6 bases. This CDR3 is 15 amino acids long. The germline CDR1 and CDR2 sequences are KGHDR and SFDVKD. The CDR3 region has the DNA TGTGCCACCAGTGATTACAAGGACAGGGGTGGCGAGCAGTACTTC. This codes for CATSDYKDRGGEQYF.

The chain has TRBV6-2 or TRBV6-3 and TRBJ1-1; no definite D call. V lost 4 bases and J lost 1, with 10 bases in between. CDR3 length: 14 amino acids. The V gene's germline CDR1 is MNHEY and CDR2 SVGEGT. The CDR3 region is CASSSDWKNTEAFF. The CDR3, as DNA: TGTGCCAGCAGTTCAGACTGGAAGAACACTGAAGCTTTCTTT.

The chain combines TRBV25-1 with TRBJ2-7; a possible D gene is TRBD2 (5 bases). The CDR3 loop spans 14 amino acids. Germline assignment: CDR1 MGHDK and CDR2 SYGVNS. Trimming removed 2 bases from V and 1 base from J, with 9 bases in between. For the CDR3, the DNA is TGTGCCAGCAGTGAAAGCGGACGTTCCTACGAGCAGTACTTC. This translates into CASSESGRSYEQYF.

The gene calls are TRBV11-2 and TRBJ1-1; 11 bases line up with TRBD1. V gave up 5 bases and J gave up 1 base; unmatched junction bases: 3. CDR1 is SGHAT, CDR2 FQNNGV, per germline. This CDR3 has 15 amino acids. CDR3 nucleotide sequence: TGTGCCAGCAGCCCTGGACAGGGGGCGAACACTGAAGCTTTCTTT. Protein product: CASSPGQGANTEAFF.